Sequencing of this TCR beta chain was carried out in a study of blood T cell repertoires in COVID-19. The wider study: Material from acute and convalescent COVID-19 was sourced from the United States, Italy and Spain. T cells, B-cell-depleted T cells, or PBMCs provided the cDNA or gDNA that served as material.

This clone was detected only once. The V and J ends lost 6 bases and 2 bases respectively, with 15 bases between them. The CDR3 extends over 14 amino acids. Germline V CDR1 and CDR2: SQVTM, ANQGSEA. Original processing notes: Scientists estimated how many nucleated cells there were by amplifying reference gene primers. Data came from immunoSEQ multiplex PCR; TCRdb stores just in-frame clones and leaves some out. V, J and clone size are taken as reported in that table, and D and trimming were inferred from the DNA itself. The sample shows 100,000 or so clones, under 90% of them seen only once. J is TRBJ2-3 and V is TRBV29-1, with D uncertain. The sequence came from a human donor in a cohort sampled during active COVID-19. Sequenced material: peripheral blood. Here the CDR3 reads CSVAASKATDTQYF. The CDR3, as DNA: TGCAGCGTCGCGGCCAGTAAGGCCACAGATACGCAGTATTTT.